The rows below give T cell receptor beta chains drawn from one sample of a study of T cells in Graves' hyperthyroidism and ophthalmopathy. One entry per CDR3 protein, called by TCRdb with MiXCR from the multiplex PCR reads. The sample contains some 440,000 distinct CDR3 sequences, approximately 14% of which appear only once. The specimen sequenced was blood. The receptors originated from a woman under 30 with Graves' hyperthyroidism. The CDR3 runs from the conserved cysteine through the conserved F or W. The D gene is left open where the match is weak. Rows may omit the clone size; those that give it use once, few, many or a size class.

size: many; D: NA; J: TRBJ1-5; V: TRBV11-2; length: 16; DNA: TGTGCCAGCAGCCTAAACGGACAGAATAGCAATCAGCCCCAGCATTTT; CDR3: CASSLNGQNSNQPQHF
size: NA; D: NA; J: TRBJ1-1; V: TRBV10-2; length: 15; DNA: TGCGCCACCCATGAGGCCCCAGGCAGCCGTACTGAAGCTTTCTTT; CDR3: CATHEAPGSRTEAFF
size: NA; D: NA; J: TRBJ2-7; V: TRBV18; length: 13; DNA: TGTGCCAGCACACCACCAAGCAGAAATGAGCAGTACTTC; CDR3: CASTPPSRNEQYF
size: many; D: TRBD2; J: TRBJ2-1; V: TRBV12-3/TRBV12-4; length: 17; DNA: TGTGCCAGCAGTAGGAGTGTCGCTAGCGGGATCCACAATGAGCAGTTCTTC; CDR3: CASSRSVASGIHNEQFF
size: many; D: TRBD2; J: TRBJ2-7; V: TRBV28; length: 14; DNA: TGTGCCAGCAGTCAACAGCGGGGGGACTACGAGCAGTACTTC; CDR3: CASSQQRGDYEQYF
size: many; D: TRBD1; J: TRBJ2-7; V: TRBV12-3/TRBV12-4; length: 14; DNA: TGTGCCAGTAAACCGGGACAGGTCTCCTACGAGCAGTACTTC; CDR3: CASKPGQVSYEQYF
size: many; D: TRBD2; J: TRBJ2-1; V: TRBV28; length: 24; DNA: TGTGCCAGCAGTAGGAGATCTAAATATGAGTTAAAACGAACAGGGACTAGCGGGATGCATGAGCAGTTCTTC; CDR3: CASSRRSKYELKRTGTSGMHEQFF
size: few; D: NA; J: TRBJ2-7; V: TRBV4-3; length: 15; DNA: TGCGCCAGCAGCCAAGATCGTGGGACATCATACGAGCAGTACTTC; CDR3: CASSQDRGTSYEQYF
size: few; D: TRBD1; J: TRBJ1-2; V: TRBV12-3/TRBV12-4; length: 14; DNA: TGTGCCAGCAGCCTGACAGGGTCGAACTATGGCTACACCTTC; CDR3: CASSLTGSNYGYTF
size: many; D: TRBD2; J: TRBJ2-3; V: TRBV15; length: 15; DNA: TGTGCCACCAGCGGAGGGACTAGCGGCGCAGATACGCAGTATTTT; CDR3: CATSGGTSGADTQYF
size: many; D: NA; J: TRBJ1-6; V: TRBV7-2; length: 13; DNA: TGTGCCAGCGGACCACATCGTACCTCACCCCTCCACTTT; CDR3: CASGPHRTSPLHF
size: NA; D: NA; J: TRBJ2-2; V: TRBV6-1; length: 17; DNA: TGTGCCAGCAAAATCGCAGCCGAAATATTGAACACCGGGGAGCTGTTTTTT; CDR3: CASKIAAEILNTGELFF
size: many; D: TRBD2; J: TRBJ2-5; V: TRBV5-8; length: 15; DNA: TGTGCCAGCAGCTTTCAGCGGGGGGCGCAAGAGACCCAGTACTTC; CDR3: CASSFQRGAQETQYF
size: many; D: NA; J: TRBJ1-1; V: TRBV19; length: 19; DNA: TGTGCCAGTAGTAACCACCCGGGAGGGACGACAGAGACGAACACTGAAGCTTTCTTT; CDR3: CASSNHPGGTTETNTEAFF
size: many; D: NA; J: TRBJ1-1; V: TRBV11-3; length: 13; DNA: TGTGCCAGTCCCTCGGTCTGGAAGTCCAAAGCTTTCTTT; CDR3: CASPSVWKSKAFF
size: many; D: NA; J: TRBJ2-7; V: TRBV28; length: 14; DNA: TGTGCCAGCAGTTTAATGCGGGACTCCTACGAGCAGTACTTC; CDR3: CASSLMRDSYEQYF
size: NA; D: TRBD1; J: TRBJ2-7; V: TRBV28; length: 16; DNA: TGTGCCAGCAGTTTGGGGAATATGGACAGGTCCTACGAGCAGTACTTC; CDR3: CASSLGNMDRSYEQYF
size: few; D: NA; J: TRBJ1-1; V: TRBV9; length: 16; DNA: TGTGCCAGCAGCGTAGGGGTTTGGGGGGCGGACACTGAAGCTTTCTTT; CDR3: CASSVGVWGADTEAFF
size: NA; D: NA; J: TRBJ2-5; V: TRBV28; length: 17; DNA: TGTGCCAGCAGGGTCCATCCCACCGCAGGGGCCGGGGAGACCCAGTACTTC; CDR3: CASRVHPTAGAGETQYF
size: many; D: TRBD1; J: TRBJ2-3; V: TRBV6-1; length: 16; DNA: TGTGCCAGCAGTCCCTTCCGGGACAGGGGGACAGATACGCAGTATTTT; CDR3: CASSPFRDRGTDTQYF
size: many; D: NA; J: TRBJ2-7; V: TRBV6-1; length: 12; DNA: TGTGCCAGCAGCCACAGGCGTGACGAGCAGTACTTC; CDR3: CASSHRRDEQYF
size: NA; D: NA; J: TRBJ1-3; V: TRBV10-1; length: 15; DNA: TGCGCCAGCAGTATGACAGCCCTCTTTGGAAACACCATATATTTT; CDR3: CASSMTALFGNTIYF
size: many; D: TRBD1; J: TRBJ2-5; V: TRBV19; length: 13; DNA: TGTGCCAGTAGGGAGACAGGGGCAGAGACCCAGTACTTC; CDR3: CASRETGAETQYF
size: many; D: TRBD1; J: TRBJ1-5; V: TRBV12-3/TRBV12-4; length: 13; DNA: TGTGCCAGCAGTTCCGAACAGGGGGAACCCCAGCATTTT; CDR3: CASSSEQGEPQHF
size: NA; D: NA; J: TRBJ2-5; V: TRBV4-1; length: 16; DNA: TGCGCCAGCAGCCAAGAAGGCTGGACAGAGGGGGAGACCCAGTACTTC; CDR3: CASSQEGWTEGETQYF
size: NA; D: TRBD1; J: TRBJ1-1; V: TRBV20-1; length: 12; DNA: TGCAGTGTTGGACAGGCGAACACTGAAGCTTTCTTT; CDR3: CSVGQANTEAFF
size: NA; D: TRBD1; J: TRBJ2-7; V: TRBV5-6; length: 15; DNA: TGTGCCAGCAGCCCGGGTTTGGGACAGTTCTACGAGCAGTACTTC; CDR3: CASSPGLGQFYEQYF
size: few; D: TRBD1; J: TRBJ1-2; V: TRBV19; length: 16; DNA: TGTGCCAGTAGTATATCCCCCGGACAGGGGAGAGGGGGCTACACCTTC; CDR3: CASSISPGQGRGGYTF
size: few; D: NA; J: TRBJ1-3; V: TRBV7-2; length: 17; DNA: TGTGCCAGCAGCTCACAGGGTTTGAGATCCTCTGGAAACACCATATATTTT; CDR3: CASSSQGLRSSGNTIYF
size: many; D: TRBD2; J: TRBJ2-1; V: TRBV28; length: 15; DNA: TGTGCCAGCAGACCAAGCGGGAGGGGCTACAATGAGCAGTTCTTC; CDR3: CASRPSGRGYNEQFF
size: many; D: NA; J: TRBJ2-3; V: TRBV5-1; length: 14; DNA: TGCGCCAGCAGCGTCCGGGACTCCACAGATACGCAGTATTTT; CDR3: CASSVRDSTDTQYF
size: many; D: TRBD2; J: TRBJ2-2; V: TRBV10-3; length: 15; DNA: TGTGCCATCAGGCCTAGCGGCTCTCCCGCCGGGGAGCTGTTTTTT; CDR3: CAIRPSGSPAGELFF
size: many; D: NA; J: TRBJ2-2; V: TRBV13; length: 16; DNA: TGTGCCAGCAGCTTACTTTCTAGCTCGAACACCGGGGAGCTGTTTTTT; CDR3: CASSLLSSSNTGELFF
size: many; D: TRBD2; J: TRBJ2-5; V: TRBV2; length: 14; DNA: TGTGCCAGCAGGGGTAGCGGGAGCGGAGAGACCCAGTACTTC; CDR3: CASRGSGSGETQYF
size: many; D: NA; J: TRBJ1-1; V: TRBV3-1; length: 16; DNA: TGTGCCAGCAGCCAAGATCCCAACAGACAGAACACTGAAGCTTTCTTT; CDR3: CASSQDPNRQNTEAFF
size: few; D: TRBD1; J: TRBJ1-2; V: TRBV20-1; length: 14; DNA: TGCAGTGCTAAGGCCGGGACAGGGGGCAAGGGCTACACCTTC; CDR3: CSAKAGTGGKGYTF
size: NA; D: NA; J: TRBJ1-6; V: TRBV27; length: 13; DNA: TGTGCCAGTTGGGACGGAAGGAATTCACCCCTCCACTTT; CDR3: CASWDGRNSPLHF
size: few; D: NA; J: TRBJ1-5; V: TRBV3-1; length: 16; DNA: TGTGCCAGCAGCCTTACTTCTAGAGACGGCAATCAGCCCCAGCATTTT; CDR3: CASSLTSRDGNQPQHF
size: NA; D: TRBD1; J: TRBJ1-3; V: TRBV10-3; length: 14; DNA: TGTGCCATCAGGGGACAGGAGGAGGGAAACACCATATATTTT; CDR3: CAIRGQEEGNTIYF
size: many; D: NA; J: TRBJ2-2; V: TRBV7-9; length: 16; DNA: TGTGCCAGCAGCTTCTACGGGGGCGCGAACACCGGGGAGCTGTTTTTT; CDR3: CASSFYGGANTGELFF
size: many; D: TRBD2; J: TRBJ2-1; V: TRBV20-1; length: 15; DNA: TGCAGTGCTAATAGCGGGAGGACCTCCTACAATGAGCAGTTCTTC; CDR3: CSANSGRTSYNEQFF
size: few; D: TRBD1; J: TRBJ2-4; V: TRBV7-2; length: 17; DNA: TGTGCCAGCAGCTATACAGGGGGCGTAGGGGCCAAAAACATTCAGTACTTC; CDR3: CASSYTGGVGAKNIQYF
size: NA; D: NA; J: TRBJ2-3; V: TRBV10-3; length: 15; DNA: TGTGCCATCAGTAGCTACAGCGCGTCAGCAGATACGCAGTATTTT; CDR3: CAISSYSASADTQYF
size: NA; D: NA; J: TRBJ2-1; V: TRBV4-1; length: 16; DNA: TGCGCCAGCAGCCGCAAAGTCCGGGCCGACGGAAATGAGCAGTTCTTC; CDR3: CASSRKVRADGNEQFF
size: NA; D: NA; J: TRBJ1-2; V: TRBV11-2; length: 12; DNA: TGTGCCAGCAGCGCCCGACTTTTAGGCTACACCTTC; CDR3: CASSARLLGYTF
size: many; D: NA; J: TRBJ1-2; V: TRBV24-1; length: 15; DNA: TGTGCCACCCGCGAAGCCACGTTCACCCTCTATGGCTACACCTTC; CDR3: CATREATFTLYGYTF
size: many; D: NA; J: TRBJ2-7; V: TRBV20-1; length: 13; DNA: TGCAGTGCTAGTGGAGTCTCCTATGACGAGCAGTACTTC; CDR3: CSASGVSYDEQYF
size: many; D: NA; J: TRBJ2-7; V: TRBV28; length: 15; DNA: TGTGCCAGCAGTTTTTACACGGATAGCTCCTACGAGCAGTACTTC; CDR3: CASSFYTDSSYEQYF
size: many; D: TRBD2; J: TRBJ2-5; V: TRBV5-6; length: 15; DNA: TGTGCCAGCAGCCACCCGGGACTAGGAAAAGAGACCCAGTACTTC; CDR3: CASSHPGLGKETQYF
size: once; D: TRBD2; J: TRBJ2-7; V: TRBV2; length: 13; DNA: TGTGCCAGCAGTGGTCGGGGAGGGGTTGAGCAGTACTTC; CDR3: CASSGRGGVEQYF
size: many; D: NA; J: TRBJ1-1; V: TRBV6-5; length: 15; DNA: TGTGCCAGCAGTTACTGGGGGGCGCTCAACACTGAAGCTTTCTTT; CDR3: CASSYWGALNTEAFF
size: few; D: TRBD2; J: TRBJ2-1; V: TRBV15; length: 16; DNA: TGTGCCACCAGCAGATCAGCGGGAGTGGGGTTGGATGAGCAGTTCTTC; CDR3: CATSRSAGVGLDEQFF
size: few; D: NA; J: TRBJ2-3; V: TRBV15; length: 13; DNA: TGTGCCACCAGCAGGGATCACGCAGATACGCAGTATTTT; CDR3: CATSRDHADTQYF
size: NA; D: NA; J: TRBJ2-6; V: TRBV6-1; length: 17; DNA: TGTGCCAGCAGCCGAACCTTCAGGGTCGCTGGGGCCAACGTCCTGACTTTC; CDR3: CASSRTFRVAGANVLTF